This entry describes one T cell receptor beta chain. The antigen it recognizes is unknown. No base qualities exist here, and no much larger clone lies one base off it. This entry belongs to a study of blood T cell repertoires in COVID-19 (TCRdb year 2020). A note on the overall study: Collaborator samples came from the United States, Italy and Spain and covered acute and convalescent phases of COVID-19. The prospective study material was composed of cDNA or gDNA derived from T cells, B-cell-depleted T cells, or PBMCs. Deeply sampled blood TCRbeta repertoires from subjects exposed to, actively infected with, or recovered from COVID-19 were included in the dataset. The repertoires were released in a freely available public database meant as a resource for research on the immune response to SARS-CoV-2. The samples were drawn from the first 160 participants of the ongoing ImmuneRACE study and from 950 to 1,500 subjects provided by 6 global collaborators. Sample metadata almost always included a de-identified subject ID, COVID-19 status, age in years and sex. Where available, HLA class I and class II types were obtained from metadata supplied by the sample provider rather than from assay-based typing.

Paper-wide results and their limitations: Clinical and demographic metadata were provided uncurated, with the amount varying by source and participant.

TCRbeta CDR3 regions were amplified from genomic DNA using the immunoSEQ Assay, a bias-controlled multiplex PCR. Regarding the original processing steps: The number of nucleated cells in each sample was estimated from the amplification of reference gene primers within the assay. To quantify the absolute abundance of each unique TCRbeta CDR3 rearrangement, sequence reads were collapsed and filtered. For each sample, productive Simpson clonality was calculated by taking the square root of Simpson's diversity index across productive rearrangements. This is the immuneACCESS table as TCRdb keeps it, with only in-frame sequences that have V and J called. A part of the clones is gone; compared with another copy, unresolved V genes explain less than half, and the rest is unexplained. V, J and clone size derive from that table, while D and trimming were established from the DNA sequence. The sample table lists under 200,000 clones, approximately 86% of them with a count of one. The top ten constitute 4.5% to 6.5% of the sample.

Participants in the prospective study were enrolled through a virtual design, were aged roughly 18 to 100 years, and lived in about two dozen United States geographic areas. Cohort assignment in the prospective study relied on participant-reported clinical history from a screening survey and a study questionnaire. In the prospective study, whole blood, serum and a nasopharyngeal or oropharyngeal swab were collected from each participant by mobile phlebotomists. Participants in the prospective study had the option to provide additional blood draws and questionnaires over a 2-month period. Before DNA extraction, prospective study blood samples were shipped either frozen or at room temperature. The CDR3 starts with the cysteine, ends with the phenylalanine, and has 13 residues. Only the CDR3 part of the read is kept: 39 bases, read in frame from the first base. Taken from the germline V gene, the CDR1 and CDR2 loops are WSHSY and SAAADI. The V end gives up 10 bases and the J end 0 bases, leaving 3 bases in the junction not matched to a gene.

The sequence links TRBV10-2 to TRBJ2-1, with TRBD2 identical over 7 junction bases. The sequence came from a woman aged 55-75 years with acute COVID-19. The sequencing sample was made of PBMCs or T cells enriched from blood (not recorded which). The CDR3 in this case is CATQRDSYNEQFF. The DNA is as follows: TGCGCCACCCAGCGGGACTCCTACAATGAGCAGTTCTTC.